This TCR beta chain was captured in a study of radiation and T cells in renal cell carcinoma. Whole-study context: Nephrectomy followed 15 Gy stereotactic body radiation by 4 weeks.

Data came from immunoSEQ multiplex PCR; TCRdb stores just in-frame clones and leaves some out. The sample holds 150,000 or so clones, about 88% seen once. Time point here: baseline pretreatment blood. The treatment: 15 Gy SBRT to primary tumor, nephrectomy 4 weeks later. Serial blood draws occurred at baseline and 2 and 4 weeks post-SBRT. V was clipped by 7 bases and J by 0 bases, with 15 bases between them. The germline V gene encodes CDR1 SQVTM and CDR2 ANQGSEA. The CDR3 loop spans 14 amino acids. The input for sequencing was blood, taken from a patient whose treatment included radiotherapy and nephrectomy. This TCR came from a woman aged 70 to 79 with renal cell carcinoma. This chain links TRBV29-1 with TRBJ1-2, with D perhaps TRBD1 (5 bases). CDR3 residues: CSAIRGGTNYGYTF. The CDR3 DNA follows: TGCAGCGCCATTCGCGGGGGGACTAACTATGGCTACACCTTC. The variable domain in full, with the rest retrieved from reference TRBV29-1 and TRBJ1-2, is SAVISQKPSRDICQRGTSLTIQCQVDSQVTMMFWYRQQPGQSLTLIATANQGSEATYESGFVIDKFPISRPNLTFSTLTVSNMSPEDSSIYLCSAIRGGTNYGYTFGSGTRLTVV.